The clone carrying this T cell receptor beta chain was seen a handful of times. TCR beta from blood CD8+ and CD4+ T cells was sequenced. The multiple sclerosis control group consisted of treatment-naive patients whose relapsing-remitting disease, which was either stable or active, fulfilled revised McDonald criteria. Negative magnetic isolation gave CD8+ and CD4+ cells; FACS enriched CD8+ TEMRA. It was with random hexamers that roughly 0.5 to 1 ug RNA was reverse transcribed. The method of amplification for TCR beta CDR3 was immunoSEQ multiplex PCR, covering 54 Vbeta and 13 Jbeta. From the immunoSEQ multiplex PCR reads, TCRdb called clonotypes with MiXCR, one entry per CDR3 protein. Of some 260,000 distinct CDR3 sequences listed, 85% are singletons. This record comes from a study of CD8 T cells in Susac syndrome. The length of the CDR3 is 15 residues. The ends lost 7 bases at V and 4 bases at J; junction bases unmatched: 13. Germline-derived CDR1 and CDR2 are DFQATT and SNEGSKA (reference sequence).

The V and J genes are TRBV20-1 and TRBJ2-7; 10 nucleotides align to TRBD2. This receptor was obtained from a human donor with multiple sclerosis. What was sequenced was CD8+ T cells from PBMCs. CDR3 coding DNA: TGCAGTGTCACCCCGATGGGACTAGCGAGATACGAGCAGTACTTC. It translates to CSVTPMGLARYEQYF.